These T cell receptor beta chains were read from a single sample in a study of T cell changes during pregnancy in multiple sclerosis. Produced via immunoSEQ multiplex PCR; TCRdb's table is partial and in-frame only. Of 40,000 or so clones in the sample, about 88% are singletons; the top ten hold about 7%. The material sequenced was CD8+ T cells from peripheral blood mononuclear cells, taken in the third trimester of pregnancy. The receptors originated from a female donor with multiple sclerosis, enrolled in a pregnancy study. The CDR3 runs from the conserved cysteine through the conserved F or W. A D gene is named only where the DNA matches it firmly. Some rows have no size entry. The others give once, few or many, or a class for an expanded clone.

v_gene: TRBV7-9; j_gene: TRBJ2-2; len: 12; d_gene: TRBD1; abundance: .; CDR3aa: CASDRATGELFF; CDR3nt: TGTGCCAGCGACAGGGCCACCGGGGAGCTGTTTTTT
v_gene: TRBV5-4; j_gene: TRBJ2-3; len: 14; d_gene: TRBD2; abundance: .; CDR3aa: CASRTGGISDTQYF; CDR3nt: TGTGCCAGCAGGACGGGGGGGATATCAGATACGCAGTATTTT
v_gene: TRBV5-1; j_gene: TRBJ1-2; len: 15; d_gene: TRBD1; abundance: .; CDR3aa: CASSLGQGQDYGYTF; CDR3nt: TGCGCCAGCAGCCTGGGACAGGGGCAGGACTATGGCTACACCTTC
v_gene: TRBV10-3; j_gene: TRBJ1-2; len: 15; d_gene: .; abundance: .; CDR3aa: CAISEWGVTNYGYTF; CDR3nt: TGTGCCATCAGTGAGTGGGGGGTGACTAACTATGGCTACACCTTC
v_gene: TRBV6-5; j_gene: TRBJ1-2; len: 13; d_gene: .; abundance: .; CDR3aa: CASSWGEGYGYTF; CDR3nt: TGTGCCAGCAGTTGGGGGGAAGGGTATGGCTACACCTTC
v_gene: TRBV4-3; j_gene: TRBJ2-4; len: 16; d_gene: .; abundance: .; CDR3aa: CASSQGYGGEEDIQYF; CDR3nt: TGCGCCAGCAGCCAAGGTTACGGAGGGGAAGAGGACATTCAGTACTTC
v_gene: TRBV7-2; j_gene: TRBJ1-4; len: 15; d_gene: .; abundance: .; CDR3aa: CASSPGQMINEKLFF; CDR3nt: TGTGCCAGCAGCCCCGGACAGATGATTAATGAAAAACTGTTTTTT
v_gene: TRBV7-9; j_gene: TRBJ2-1; len: 14; d_gene: .; abundance: few; CDR3aa: CASSLDSSYNEQFF; CDR3nt: TGTGCCAGCAGCTTAGATAGCTCCTACAATGAGCAGTTCTTC
v_gene: TRBV6-1; j_gene: TRBJ2-7; len: 16; d_gene: TRBD1; abundance: medium-sized; CDR3aa: CASSEGTGGGPYEQYF; CDR3nt: TGTGCCAGCAGTGAAGGTACAGGGGGCGGCCCCTACGAGCAGTACTTC
v_gene: TRBV4-1; j_gene: TRBJ2-1; len: 15; d_gene: .; abundance: .; CDR3aa: CASTRGSSSYNEQFF; CDR3nt: TGCGCCTCCACTAGGGGGAGCTCGTCCTACAATGAGCAGTTCTTC
v_gene: TRBV4-1; j_gene: TRBJ1-6; len: 15; d_gene: TRBD1; abundance: few; CDR3aa: CASSHPTGVHSPLHF; CDR3nt: TGCGCCAGCAGCCACCCCACAGGGGTGCATTCACCCCTCCACTTT
v_gene: TRBV6-4; j_gene: TRBJ2-2; len: 15; d_gene: TRBD1; abundance: .; CDR3aa: CASSKTGEAAGELFF; CDR3nt: TGTGCCAGCAGCAAGACAGGGGAAGCCGCCGGGGAGCTGTTTTTT
v_gene: TRBV4-1; j_gene: TRBJ2-7; len: 16; d_gene: TRBD1; abundance: .; CDR3aa: CASSQDPGQVGDEQYF; CDR3nt: TGCGCCAGCAGCCAAGATCCCGGACAGGTCGGGGACGAGCAGTACTTC
v_gene: TRBV5-5; j_gene: TRBJ1-1; len: 14; d_gene: .; abundance: .; CDR3aa: CASSFSGKNTEAFF; CDR3nt: TGTGCCAGCAGCTTTTCGGGAAAGAACACTGAAGCTTTCTTT
v_gene: TRBV7-9; j_gene: TRBJ2-1; len: 16; d_gene: .; abundance: .; CDR3aa: CASSLALAGTYNEQFF; CDR3nt: TGTGCCAGCAGCTTAGCGTTAGCAGGGACCTACAATGAGCAGTTCTTC
v_gene: TRBV9; j_gene: TRBJ2-1; len: 15; d_gene: TRBD1; abundance: .; CDR3aa: CASSLYRDRDNEQFF; CDR3nt: TGTGCCAGCAGTTTGTACCGGGACAGGGACAATGAGCAGTTCTTC
v_gene: TRBV4-3; j_gene: TRBJ2-1; len: 14; d_gene: .; abundance: .; CDR3aa: CASSPGEGYNEQFF; CDR3nt: TGCGCCAGCAGCCCAGGGGAAGGGTACAATGAGCAGTTCTTC
v_gene: TRBV30; j_gene: TRBJ2-7; len: 13; d_gene: .; abundance: .; CDR3aa: CAWSVGSSYEQYF; CDR3nt: TGTGCCTGGAGTGTGGGGAGCTCCTACGAGCAGTACTTC
v_gene: TRBV5-5; j_gene: TRBJ1-2; len: 15; d_gene: TRBD1; abundance: .; CDR3aa: CASSSGQGAFYGYTF; CDR3nt: TGTGCCAGCAGCAGCGGACAGGGGGCCTTCTATGGCTACACCTTC
v_gene: TRBV5-5; j_gene: TRBJ1-5; len: 14; d_gene: .; abundance: .; CDR3aa: CASSLGHRNQPQHF; CDR3nt: TGTGCCAGCAGCTTGGGACACCGGAATCAGCCCCAGCATTTT
v_gene: TRBV5-1; j_gene: TRBJ2-1; len: 18; d_gene: TRBD1; abundance: .; CDR3aa: CASSASGTEISSYNEQFF; CDR3nt: TGCGCCAGCAGCGCCTCCGGGACAGAGATAAGCTCCTACAATGAGCAGTTCTTC
v_gene: TRBV6-1; j_gene: TRBJ1-1; len: 14; d_gene: .; abundance: .; CDR3aa: CASSDGWGLTEAFF; CDR3nt: TGTGCCAGCAGTGATGGGTGGGGACTGACTGAAGCTTTCTTT
v_gene: TRBV10-1; j_gene: TRBJ1-2; len: 18; d_gene: .; abundance: few; CDR3aa: CASSVEGTSGKGSGGYTF; CDR3nt: TGCGCCAGCAGTGTGGAGGGGACGAGCGGGAAAGGGTCAGGTGGCTACACCTTC
v_gene: TRBV6-1; j_gene: TRBJ2-7; len: 15; d_gene: TRBD2; abundance: .; CDR3aa: CASSEMGGSAYEQYF; CDR3nt: TGTGCCAGCAGTGAAATGGGGGGGTCCGCCTACGAGCAGTACTTC